A selection of T cell receptor beta chains follows, all from one sample in a study of T cells after yellow fever vaccination. Using its own MiXCR run on the 5' RACE reads, TCRdb lists one record per CDR3 protein. The profile shows fewer than 500,000 distinct CDR3 sequences, 18% of them singletons. Material: PBMCs, obtained before the yellow fever booster vaccination. These receptors all come from a man aged 18 to 30 who received the YFV17D yellow fever vaccine. Both conserved end residues are part of each CDR3. D genes are given only for firm matches. Rows give clone size only sometimes, using once, few, many, or a class for an expanded clone.

J gene: TRBJ2-5
D gene: NA
V gene: TRBV24-1
clone size: NA
CDR3 DNA: TGTGCCACCAGTGATGGCCCCCGGGAGACCCAGTACTTC
CDR3 protein: CATSDGPRETQYF

J gene: TRBJ1-3
D gene: NA
V gene: TRBV6-2/TRBV6-3
clone size: few
CDR3 DNA: TGTGCCAGCAGTTACCGCACTCCTGGAAACACCATATATTTT
CDR3 protein: CASSYRTPGNTIYF

J gene: TRBJ2-2
D gene: NA
V gene: TRBV4-1
clone size: few
CDR3 DNA: TGCGCCAGCAGCCGAGGGGGTTTGAACACCGGGGAGCTGTTTTTT
CDR3 protein: CASSRGGLNTGELFF

J gene: TRBJ1-2
D gene: NA
V gene: TRBV20-1
clone size: NA
CDR3 DNA: TGCAGTGCTAGTCCCGGAGGCTATGGCTACACCTTC
CDR3 protein: CSASPGGYGYTF

J gene: TRBJ2-1
D gene: NA
V gene: TRBV6-1
clone size: NA
CDR3 DNA: TGTGCCAGCAGTGACCAGGGGGGGGCCGGCCATGAGCAGTTCTTC
CDR3 protein: CASSDQGGAGHEQFF

J gene: TRBJ2-2
D gene: NA
V gene: TRBV9
clone size: few
CDR3 DNA: TGTGCCAGCAGCCCCACGTACGGGACCGGGGAGCTGTTTTTT
CDR3 protein: CASSPTYGTGELFF

J gene: TRBJ2-3
D gene: TRBD1
V gene: TRBV5-4
clone size: NA
CDR3 DNA: TGTGCCAGCAGGTTCGTTTCGACAGGGTCGACAGATACGCAGTATTTT
CDR3 protein: CASRFVSTGSTDTQYF

J gene: TRBJ2-5
D gene: TRBD2
V gene: TRBV20-1
clone size: many
CDR3 DNA: TGCAGTGCTAGCCTAGCGGGAGAGACCCAGTACTTC
CDR3 protein: CSASLAGETQYF

J gene: TRBJ1-5
D gene: NA
V gene: TRBV5-6
clone size: NA
CDR3 DNA: TGTGCCAGCAGTTCGACAGGCAGGGGATGGAATCAGCCCCAGCATTTT
CDR3 protein: CASSSTGRGWNQPQHF

J gene: TRBJ2-1
D gene: NA
V gene: TRBV7-8
clone size: few
CDR3 DNA: TGTGCCAGCAGCTTATTTTGGAGTTGGGGGCAGAAAGAGCAGTTCTTC
CDR3 protein: CASSLFWSWGQKEQFF

J gene: TRBJ2-7
D gene: TRBD2
V gene: TRBV15
clone size: NA
CDR3 DNA: TGTGCCACCAGCAGAGATCGCGGGGGGGCGTCCTACGAGCAGTACTTC
CDR3 protein: CATSRDRGGASYEQYF

J gene: TRBJ2-7
D gene: NA
V gene: TRBV7-2
clone size: few
CDR3 DNA: TGTGCCAGCAGCAGCCGACAGCTAAACGAGCAGTACTTC
CDR3 protein: CASSSRQLNEQYF

J gene: TRBJ1-4
D gene: TRBD1
V gene: TRBV27
clone size: NA
CDR3 DNA: TGTGCCAGCAGTTCCCTACGAGCAATACAGGGGAGGGTAGAAAAACTGTTTTTT
CDR3 protein: CASSSLRAIQGRVEKLFF

J gene: TRBJ1-2
D gene: NA
V gene: TRBV6-5
clone size: NA
CDR3 DNA: TGTGCCAGCAGTTACTCGGCAGGCACGGGCTACACCTTC
CDR3 protein: CASSYSAGTGYTF

J gene: TRBJ2-7
D gene: NA
V gene: TRBV12-3/TRBV12-4
clone size: many
CDR3 DNA: TGTGCCAGCAGCTTGAGGGGCGAGCAGTACTTC
CDR3 protein: CASSLRGEQYF

J gene: TRBJ2-2
D gene: TRBD2
V gene: TRBV7-2
clone size: NA
CDR3 DNA: TGTGCCAGCAGACCCGCCGGGACTAGCGGGGGGGCCGGGGAGCTGTTTTTT
CDR3 protein: CASRPAGTSGGAGELFF

J gene: TRBJ2-2
D gene: TRBD1
V gene: TRBV5-6
clone size: few
CDR3 DNA: TGTGCCAGCAGCTTGACAGGGGGGCGTAACGGGGAGCTGTTTTTT
CDR3 protein: CASSLTGGRNGELFF

J gene: TRBJ2-3
D gene: TRBD2
V gene: TRBV5-1
clone size: NA
CDR3 DNA: TGCGCCAGCAGCTTGTTAGCGGGGGGCCTGTTACATACGCAGTATTTT
CDR3 protein: CASSLLAGGLLHTQYF

J gene: TRBJ2-1
D gene: NA
V gene: TRBV23-1
clone size: NA
CDR3 DNA: TGCGCCAGCAGGCCGTGGGGAACCTACAATGAGCAGTTCTTC
CDR3 protein: CASRPWGTYNEQFF

J gene: TRBJ1-2
D gene: TRBD1
V gene: TRBV5-8
clone size: few
CDR3 DNA: TGTGCCAGCAGCCAACGGGACAGGGCCTTCTATGGCTACACCTTC
CDR3 protein: CASSQRDRAFYGYTF

J gene: TRBJ1-1
D gene: TRBD1
V gene: TRBV6-5
clone size: few
CDR3 DNA: TGTGCCAGCAGTCCGCACGGATTCGGGACAGGGGGTAGAGCTGAAGCTTTCTTT
CDR3 protein: CASSPHGFGTGGRAEAFF

J gene: TRBJ1-6
D gene: NA
V gene: TRBV27
clone size: NA
CDR3 DNA: TGTGCCAGCAGTCCCGACATGTTCACCCTCCACTTT
CDR3 protein: CASSPDMFTLHF

J gene: TRBJ2-1
D gene: TRBD2
V gene: TRBV5-1
clone size: few
CDR3 DNA: TGCGCCAGCAGTGTCACCCACCTAGCCTCTAGCGGTCATTACAATGAGCAGTTCTTC
CDR3 protein: CASSVTHLASSGHYNEQFF

J gene: TRBJ2-7
D gene: NA
V gene: TRBV6-2/TRBV6-3
clone size: NA
CDR3 DNA: TGTGCCAGCATGGTTACTCCCTTCTACGAGCAGTACTTC
CDR3 protein: CASMVTPFYEQYF

J gene: TRBJ2-1
D gene: TRBD1
V gene: TRBV10-2
clone size: once
CDR3 DNA: TGCGCCAGCAGTGGACAGGGCGATAACTCCTACAATGAGCAGTTCTTC
CDR3 protein: CASSGQGDNSYNEQFF

J gene: TRBJ1-1
D gene: NA
V gene: TRBV6-5
clone size: few
CDR3 DNA: TGTGCCAGCAGTTACCTCGACCGCAGGGGAACTGAAGCTTTCTTT
CDR3 protein: CASSYLDRRGTEAFF

J gene: TRBJ2-4
D gene: TRBD2
V gene: TRBV5-1
clone size: NA
CDR3 DNA: TGCGCCAGCAGCTCCCTCGGCGGGGGGTCGAACATTCAGTACTTC
CDR3 protein: CASSSLGGGSNIQYF